This T cell receptor beta chain was documented in a study of cytomegalovirus exposure and HLA in healthy donors. The PCR made use of 60 Vbeta and 13 Jbeta primers. Method: immunoSEQ multiplex PCR; TCRdb's copy keeps in-frame clones and lacks some. The table lists over 150,000 clones, roughly four fifths of them singletons. This CDR3 has 16 amino acids. CDR1 and CDR2 from the germline V gene are LNHNV and YYDKDF (reference sequence). V dropped 2 bases and J dropped 1; count of bases not matched to a gene: 4. The receptor's source is a woman under 30 in good health and CMV-seronegative. V gene TRBV15 combines with J gene TRBJ2-5; the match to TRBD2 covers 10 bases. Sequenced input: PBMCs. The CDR3: CATSRWTSGSQETQYF. CDR3 bases: TGTGCCACCAGCAGATGGACTAGCGGATCCCAAGAGACCCAGTACTTC.